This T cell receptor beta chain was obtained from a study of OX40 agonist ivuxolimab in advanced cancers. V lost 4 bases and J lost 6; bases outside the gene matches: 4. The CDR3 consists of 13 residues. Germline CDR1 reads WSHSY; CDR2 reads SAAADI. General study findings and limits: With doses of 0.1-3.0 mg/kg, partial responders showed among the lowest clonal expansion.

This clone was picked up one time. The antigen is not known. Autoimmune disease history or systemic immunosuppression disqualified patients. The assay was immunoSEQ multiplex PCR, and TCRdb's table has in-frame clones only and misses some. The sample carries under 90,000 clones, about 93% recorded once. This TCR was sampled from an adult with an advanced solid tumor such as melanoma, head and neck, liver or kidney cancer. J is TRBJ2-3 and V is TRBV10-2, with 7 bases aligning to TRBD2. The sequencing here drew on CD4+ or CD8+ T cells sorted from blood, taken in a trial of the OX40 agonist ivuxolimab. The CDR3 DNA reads TGCGCCAGCAGTGTACTAGCGTTCGATACGCAGTATTTT. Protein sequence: CASSVLAFDTQYF.